This entry concerns a single T cell receptor beta chain. What it binds is unknown. Other DNA sequences in the same sample also yield this CDR3. The data belong to a study of shared clonotypes between healthy human individuals. Donors were Caucasian adults residing in Nashville, Tennessee, USA. This CDR3 is built from 15 residues. The trim removed 4 bases at V and 2 bases at J, leaving 5 bases unmatched. Germline V CDR1 and CDR2: KGHSH, LQKENI. TCRdb's copy holds only in-frame clones and misses some; the assay was immunoSEQ multiplex PCR. The sample comprises roughly 2.2 million clones, under 95% of which are singletons, and 0.37% rests with the top ten. Study results and limitations: The researchers took only blood, and tissue repertoires probably look different. Richness estimates generally favored naive over memory subsets. Rarefaction gave evidence that sorted-subset sequencing remained incomplete despite large depth.

This chain links TRBV18 with TRBJ2-7; 10 bases are a match to TRBD1. This receptor was taken from a man aged 18 to 30 in good health. Some clones in this sample may be carry-over from other donors' samples. The sample was naive CD4+ T cells from PBMCs. Subset: CD45RA+ positively selected. CDR3 sequence: CASSLGQGGTYEQYF. The CDR3 bases are TGTGCCAGCTCACTCGGACAGGGGGGTACCTACGAGCAGTACTTC.